This TCR beta chain was sequenced during a study of shared clonotypes between healthy human individuals (dated by TCRdb to the early 2020s). Regarding the research as a whole: The cohort comprised a couple of women and a few men aged 18 to 49 years. For each donor, three plates each were used for CD4 naive and CD4 memory, two plates were used for CD8 naive, and one plate was used for CD8 memory. To increase sequencing depth and limit assay-specific biases, different laboratories used diverse techniques to prepare libraries and sequence TCR repertoires. Blood TCR repertoires of five healthy adults were deeply sequenced to estimate repertoire size and the extent of clonotype sharing between individuals. Each donor's leukapheresis produced roughly between roughly 0.9 and 8.9 billion PBMCs. Results the study describes overall, beyond this receptor: The genetic and exposure-history diversity represented was limited by the small number of donors. Higher generation probabilities were observed for clonotypes shared by all four sorted-subset donors than for non-shared clonotypes. Estimated clonotype richness was generally larger for naive than for memory subsets. Based on pairwise subsampling, the degree of clonotype sharing among donors was expected to be affected by sequencing depth. Only blood was sampled, and tissue TCR repertoires likely differ from those in blood. Rarefaction of sorted-subset datasets indicated incomplete sequencing despite the large sequencing depth. When a handful of donors were compared, the shared fraction of clonotypes was 5% to 6.5% for naive CD4, 3.5% for naive CD8, roughly 2.5% for memory CD4, and 0.4% for memory CD8.

V is clipped by 0 bases and J by 6 bases, and the sequence between their germline boundaries is 9 bases long. Including cysteine and phenylalanine, the CDR3 has 14 amino acids. The entry retains the CDR3 DNA only, 42 bases that are in frame from base 1. CDR1 and CDR2, per the germline V gene (reference sequence), are SGHNT and YYREEE. This clone was counted a single time. The specificity of this receptor is unknown. Base-call qualities are not available, and no considerably larger clone is one nucleotide away. TCR CDR3 regions were amplified from genomic DNA by multiplex PCR using the deep immunoSEQ assay. Genomic DNA extracted from each cell subset was distributed evenly over all wells of several immunoSEQ 96-well plates, and each plate served as one replicate. Each replicate PCR for sorted subsets received about 210 ng genomic DNA, equal to 28,000 or so T cell genomes. The purified libraries were quantified using a Qubit 3.0 fluorometer, sized with a Bioanalyzer 2100, and then quantified again using the KAPA Library Quantification kit. A separate single-read 150-cycle Illumina NextSeq 550 flow cell was used to sequence each immunoSEQ 96-well plate. Concerning the study's data processing: The immunoSEQ output contained only junctional sequences without quality scores, so filtering could not match that applied to full-length reads. Sequences were annotated with PyIR, a Python wrapper for IgBLAST v1.9, using IMGT germline references to assign V/J genes and CDR3. Reads were removed for weak V/J assignments (E-value above 1e-6), missing CDR3, stop codons, out-of-frame junctions, or ambiguous translated residues. V3J clonotypes were defined as sequences sharing the same inferred V gene, J gene, and CDR3 amino acid sequence. Percentage overlap between repertoires was calculated by dividing the number of shared unique clonotypes by the size of the smaller repertoire. Three approaches were used to assess repertoire richness: RTK rarefaction, the Chao1 estimator, and Recon v2.1 estimates of unobserved clonotypes. For all TCRbeta clonotypes obtained by the gDNA method from four donors, generation probabilities were computed with OLGA. The table comes from immuneACCESS by way of TCRdb, which keeps in-frame sequences with V and J called. Part of the clones is missing from these tables; in studies checked, under half for an unresolved V gene and the rest for unknown reasons. Clonal size and the V and J genes are those of that table, whereas D and trimming came from the DNA. The sample table shows 2.3 million or so clones, and 90% to 95% are seen once. The ten largest clones add up to about 0.39% of the sample.

The donors were healthy, HIV-negative adults with no recently reported acute infections or vaccinations. Only Caucasian adults living in Nashville, Tennessee, USA were represented among the donors. Magnetic negative selection was used to enrich CD4+ T cells, after which naive cells were positively selected on CD45RA and the negative fraction became the memory subset. Blood was obtained by leukapheresis, after which PBMCs were separated by Ficoll-Histopaque density gradient centrifugation and cryopreserved in liquid nitrogen vapor phase. Analytical flow cytometry was used to check the purity and quantity of every magnetically sorted T cell population. Genomic DNA was isolated from each sorted fraction and quantified by UV absorbance on a Nanodrop 2000c.

This receptor was taken from a man between 18 and 35 years old in good health. Some clones in this sample may be carry-over from other donors' samples. This chain joins TRBV5-4 to TRBJ2-2; 5 matching bases give a weak D call of TRBD1. Sequenced input: naive CD4+ T cells from PBMCs. The cell subset or site label for this specimen denotes: CD45RA+ positively selected. The DNA sequence reads TGTGCCAGCAGCTTGGATGCAGGGCCCGGGGAGCTGTTTTTT. It specifies CASSLDAGPGELFF.